This TCR beta chain was sequenced for a study of T-cell reconstitution after alpha-beta-depleted transplantation in children. This clonotype has only a few counts. The TCRbeta library was prepared with unique molecular identifiers. TCRdb analysed the PCR reads with MiXCR anew, one entry per CDR3 protein. The sample holds roughly 350,000 distinct CDR3 sequences, roughly 15% seen once. This CDR3 comprises 18 residues. Looked up from germline, CDR1 is SGDLS and CDR2 is YYNGEE. Trimming cost V 0 bases and J 0 bases; bases outside gene matches: 5. This sequence joins TRBV9 and TRBJ2-6, with 8 bases lining up with TRBD1. The TCR was taken from a male patient between 2 and 10 years old who had a stem cell transplant for acute lymphoblastic leukemia, so the T cells may come from the graft donor. Sequences were derived from PBMCs, mostly from graft donor cells, sampled 360 days after TCRalphabeta/CD19-depleted stem cell transplant. CDR3: CASSVAAQGVSGANVLTF. The CDR3 DNA reads as TGTGCCAGCAGCGTAGCGGCACAGGGGGTCTCTGGGGCCAACGTCCTGACTTTC.